One sample yielded the 24 T cell receptor beta chains listed below, sequenced in a study of blood T cell dynamics during melanoma immunotherapy. The protocol was immunoSEQ multiplex PCR, while the TCRdb copy is restricted to in-frame clones and leaves out a portion. The sample consists of about 4,900 clones, about 86% of them appearing once. Time point in this sample: pre-treatment baseline. Material: blood, obtained from a patient treated with checkpoint blockade. Source of these receptors: a human donor with melanoma.

The CDR3 is CASSGYIAGSTDTQYF. The CDR3, as DNA: TGTGCCAGCAGCGGGTATATAGCGGGGAGCACAGATACGCAGTATTTT. This sequence joins TRBV5-6 and TRBJ2-3, with 8 nucleotides matching TRBD2. The germline CDR1 and CDR2 sequences are SGHDT and YYEEEE. V gave up 4 bases and J gave up 0 bases; unmatched junction bases: 7. The CDR3 is 16 amino acids.

This clone was seen once. The V call is TRBV27, the J call TRBJ2-1, with D possibly being TRBD1 (5 bases). CDR1 and CDR2 (germline): MNHEY, SMNVEV (reference sequence). Trimming removed 5 bases at V and 1 base at J, with 15 bases between. This CDR3 region has 16 residues. This CDR3 is CASSPPGRPSYNEQFF. The CDR3 coding sequence is TGTGCCAGCAGTCCCCCAGGGCGCCCGTCCTACAATGAGCAGTTCTTC.

This sequence joins TRBV4-3 and TRBJ1-5; 7 positions match TRBD1. V was pared by 2 bases and J by 0 bases, with 1 base of the junction left unmatched. Germline lookup yields CDR1 LGHNA and CDR2 YSLEER. The CDR3 is 15 residues long. CDR3 coding DNA: TGCGCCAGCAGCCAAAACAGGGGTAGCAATCAGCCCCAGCATTTT. Its translation is CASSQNRGSNQPQHF.

V usage is TRBV9 and J usage is TRBJ2-3; D not certain. The CDR3 spans 13 residues. Germline V gene lookup returns CDR1 SGDLS and CDR2 YYNGEE. V was cut by 0 bases and J by 6 bases, with 8 bases left in between. The DNA for the CDR3 is TGTGCCAGCAGCGTAGGTAGACGCGATACGCAGTATTTT. This translates into CASSVGRRDTQYF.

The rearrangement uses TRBV11-2 and TRBJ2-1; D is perhaps TRBD1 (6 bases). The V gene's germline CDR1 is SGHAT and CDR2 FQNNGV. This CDR3 is 14 amino acids long. V was pared by 0 bases and J by 8 bases, with 11 bases between. CDR3 in amino acids: CASSLDQGIHEQFF. DNA for the CDR3: TGTGCCAGCAGCTTAGATCAGGGGATACATGAGCAGTTCTTC.

In this sample, this clone turned up once. This chain connects TRBV4-2 to TRBJ2-5; D call uncertain. Looked up from germline, CDR1 is LGHNA and CDR2 is YNFKEQ. Trimming removed 1 base at V and 2 bases at J, with 8 bases between. There are 14 residues in the CDR3. As DNA, the CDR3 is TGTGCCAGCAGCCAAGCCCACTCACAAGAGACCCAGTACTTC. This encodes CASSQAHSQETQYF.

This clone was detected only a few times. This chain joins TRBV4-1 and TRBJ2-2; possibly TRBD2 for D (5 bases). Trimming took off 0 bases at V and 7 bases at J, with 12 bases between the two ends. CDR3 length: 15 amino acids. Germline V CDR1 and CDR2: MGHRA, YSYEKL. The CDR3 protein is CASSQDEGDGGELFF. For the CDR3, the DNA is TGCGCCAGCAGCCAAGATGAGGGTGATGGCGGGGAGCTGTTTTTT.

The chain uses TRBV10-3 and TRBJ1-4, with D maybe TRBD1 (5 bases). The CDR3 is 13 residues long. Per the germline V gene, CDR1 is ENHRY and CDR2 is SYGVKD. Between the trimmed V and J ends, which lost 6 bases and 8 bases, there was a span of 13 bases. CDR3 protein: CAISREEGEKLFF. CDR3 DNA sequence: TGTGCCATCAGCAGGGAGGAGGGGGAAAAACTGTTTTTT.

The chain combines TRBV18 with TRBJ2-7, with 8 bases matching TRBD1. CDR1 KGHSH and CDR2 LQKENI come from the germline V gene. J was trimmed by 6 bases and V by 3 bases; bases with no gene match: 1. The CDR3 has 12 amino acids. CDR3 sequence reads: CASSPDRGEQYF. The CDR3 region has the DNA TGTGCCAGCTCACCCGACAGGGGCGAGCAGTACTTC.

This chain links TRBV4-3 with TRBJ1-1, with D perhaps matching TRBD1 (5 bases). The CDR3 length is 13 residues. V dropped 0 bases and J dropped 5 bases, with 7 bases sitting between them. The germline gives CDR1 LGHNA, CDR2 YSLEER. This chain's CDR3 is CASSQDSGTEAFF. In DNA, the CDR3 is TGCGCCAGCAGCCAAGATTCAGGGACTGAAGCTTTCTTT.

The V and J genes are TRBV4-1 and TRBJ2-7, with 7 bases lining up with TRBD1. Germline values: CDR1 MGHRA, CDR2 YSYEKL. With 4 bases clipped from V and 6 bases from J, the junction kept 12 bases outside the gene matches. This CDR3 has 15 amino acids. The CDR3 bases are TGCGCCAGCAGCCGGTCCTCGAGGGGGCCCGGCGAGCAGTACTTC. Amino acids: CASSRSSRGPGEQYF.

This rearrangement joins TRBV21-1 to TRBJ2-1; no DNA check was done on the table's D call, TRBD2. TRBV21-1 is reported as a pseudogene. CDR3 length: 16 residues. Here the CDR3 DNA reads TGTGCCAGCAGGACTAGCGGGAGGGAACTATACAATGAGCAGTTCTTC. The encoded protein is CASRTSGRELYNEQFF.

The chain uses TRBV7-2 and TRBJ2-3; a possible D gene is TRBD2 (5 bases). Trimming left V 3 bases short and J 2 bases short, with 9 bases between. Germline assignment: CDR1 SGHTA and CDR2 FQGNSA. This CDR3 comprises 14 residues. As DNA, the CDR3 is TGTGCCAGCAGCTTCCGACTACACACAGATACGCAGTATTTT. Translating gives CASSFRLHTDTQYF.

V usage is TRBV29-1 and J usage is TRBJ1-3; 7 positions match TRBD1. The CDR3 totals 14 residues. V trimming: 1 base; J trimming: 2 bases; junction bases outside the gene matches: 2. The germline CDR1 and CDR2 sequences are SQVTM and ANQGSEA. The CDR3 protein is CSVEGGQTGNTIYF. The CDR3 nucleotides read TGCAGCGTTGAAGGGGGACAGACTGGAAACACCATATATTTT.

The gene calls are TRBV6-6 and TRBJ2-7; 8 bases are a match to TRBD2. The CDR3 has 15 residues. J was trimmed by 1 base and V by 7 bases; bases with no gene match: 9. Germline CDR1 reads MNHNY; CDR2 reads SVGAGI (reference sequence). CDR3 amino acids: CASTTGGQASYEQYF. The CDR3 DNA sequence: TGTGCCAGCACCACGGGGGGGCAGGCTTCCTACGAGCAGTACTTC.

The V gene is TRBV2, the J gene TRBJ1-5, with 8 bases lining up with TRBD1. V shed 10 bases and J 0 bases; nucleotides not matched to a gene: 5. The CDR3 loop spans 14 amino acids. Germline values: CDR1 SNHLY, CDR2 FYNNEI. CDR3 bases: TGTGCCACCGCGGACAGGGCTAGCAATCAGCCCCAGCATTTT. Amino acid sequence: CATADRASNQPQHF.

The chain couples TRBV7-2 to TRBJ2-3, with D perhaps matching TRBD2 (5 bases). CDR3 length: 15 amino acids. The germline CDR1 and CDR2 sequences are SGHTA and FQGNSA. Trimming left V 3 bases short and J 4 bases short, with 14 bases between. The DNA for the CDR3 is TGTGCCAGCAGCTTGGTTCGGTCGAGGGCAGATACGCAGTATTTT. This gives the protein CASSLVRSRADTQYF.

The chain couples TRBV6-5 to TRBJ2-5; D not resolved. Per the germline V gene, CDR1 is MNHEY and CDR2 is SVGAGI. The length of the CDR3 is 12 residues. Trimming shortened V by 2 bases and J by 7 bases, and 8 bases separated the two germline ends. The CDR3: CASSYALGTQYF. The DNA of the CDR3 is TGTGCCAGCAGTTACGCCCTTGGGACCCAGTACTTC.

The CDR3: CASSQQLWTGGTEAFF. In DNA form, the CDR3 reads TGCGCCAGCAGCCAACAACTTTGGACAGGGGGGACTGAAGCTTTCTTT. The chain joins TRBV4-1 to TRBJ1-1, with 10 bases that match TRBD1. The V gene's germline CDR1 is MGHRA and CDR2 YSYEKL. After removal of 2 bases from V and 5 bases from J, the junction contained 8 bases not matched to a gene. This CDR3 comprises 16 residues.

The chain employs TRBV7-9 and TRBJ2-1, with 11 bases fitting TRBD2. From germline, CDR1 is SEHNR and CDR2 FQNEAQ (reference sequence). V dropped 5 bases and J dropped 4; count of bases not matched to a gene: 4. The CDR3 runs to 15 residues. CDR3 nucleotide sequence: TGTGCCAGCAGCCAGACTAGCGGGATGTACAATGAGCAGTTCTTC. Translating gives CASSQTSGMYNEQFF. Using reference TRBV7-9 and TRBJ2-1 for the parts outside the CDR3, the full variable domain is DTGVSQNPRHKITKRGQNVTFRCDPISEHNRLYWYRQTLGQGPEFLTYFQNEAQLEKSRLLSDRFSAERPKGSFSTLEIQRTEQGDSAMYLCASSQTSGMYNEQFFGPGTRLTVL.

The J gene is TRBJ1-5, the V gene TRBV6-1; the D is unclear. This CDR3 region has 15 residues. Germline values: CDR1 MNHNS, CDR2 SASEGT. Trimming took 3 bases from V and 6 from J, leaving 15 bases between them. Here the CDR3 DNA reads TGTGCCAGCAGTGAGAAAGGGCTGGAGGTTCAGCCCCAGCATTTT. Its translation: CASSEKGLEVQPQHF.

The chain joins TRBV5-1 to TRBJ2-7; D unresolved. CDR1 is SGHRS, CDR2 YFSETQ, per germline. The CDR3 covers 14 residues. Trimming took 3 bases from V and 3 from J, leaving 13 bases between them. The CDR3, as DNA: TGCGCCAGCAGCTCAGAGAGGTTCTTCTACGAGCAGTACTTC. As protein: CASSSERFFYEQYF.

This clone appeared a few times. The genes are TRBV2 and TRBJ1-5; 8 bases are shared with TRBD1. Germline V lookup: CDR1 SNHLY, CDR2 FYNNEI. The CDR3 runs to 14 residues. The ends lost 6 bases at V and 5 bases at J; junction bases unmatched: 6. The CDR3 protein is CASRDGTGYQPQHF. As DNA, the CDR3 is TGTGCCAGCAGGGACGGGACAGGCTATCAGCCCCAGCATTTT.

The V gene is TRBV11-3, the J gene TRBJ2-2; no reliable D call. This CDR3 region has 15 residues. Trimming pared 0 bases from V and 3 bases from J, leaving 8 bases between. Germline CDR1 and CDR2: SGHNT and YENEEA. The CDR3 loop reads CASSLDLGYTGELFF. The CDR3 DNA reads as TGTGCCAGCAGCTTAGATCTCGGGTACACCGGGGAGCTGTTTTTT.